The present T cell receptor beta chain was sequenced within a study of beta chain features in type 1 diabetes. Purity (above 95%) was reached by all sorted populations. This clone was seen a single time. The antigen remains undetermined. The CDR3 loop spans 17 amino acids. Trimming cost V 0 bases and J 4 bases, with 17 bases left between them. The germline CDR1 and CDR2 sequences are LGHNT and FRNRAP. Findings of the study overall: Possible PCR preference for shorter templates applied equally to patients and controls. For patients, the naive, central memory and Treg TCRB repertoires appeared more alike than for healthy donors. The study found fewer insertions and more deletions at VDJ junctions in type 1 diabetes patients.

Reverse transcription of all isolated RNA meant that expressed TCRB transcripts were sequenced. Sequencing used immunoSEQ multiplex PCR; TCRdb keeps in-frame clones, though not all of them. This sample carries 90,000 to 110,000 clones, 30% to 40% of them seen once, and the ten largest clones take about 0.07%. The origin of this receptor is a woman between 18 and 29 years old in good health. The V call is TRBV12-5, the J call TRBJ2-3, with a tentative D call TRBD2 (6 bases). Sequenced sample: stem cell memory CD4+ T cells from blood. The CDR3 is CASGLVLGGNLADTQYF. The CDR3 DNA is TGTGCTAGTGGTTTGGTATTGGGCGGGAATCTCGCAGATACGCAGTATTTT.